This TCR beta chain was captured by sequencing in a study of siplizumab effects on memory and regulatory T cells. Produced via immunoSEQ multiplex PCR; TCRdb's table is partial and in-frame only. The table shows around 87,000 clones, with 85% to 90% occurring only once. V shed 7 bases and J shed 5 bases, with 14 bases lying between them. CDR1 and CDR2 (germline): SNHLY, FYNNEI. The CDR3 covers 13 residues. The TCR comes from a human donor in good health. The rearrangement uses TRBV2 and TRBJ1-2; maybe TRBD1 (6 bases). The material sequenced was CD4+ T cells sorted from blood. This CDR3 is CASMVTGTYGYTF. The CDR3 nucleotides read TGTGCCAGCATGGTAACAGGGACTTATGGCTACACCTTC.